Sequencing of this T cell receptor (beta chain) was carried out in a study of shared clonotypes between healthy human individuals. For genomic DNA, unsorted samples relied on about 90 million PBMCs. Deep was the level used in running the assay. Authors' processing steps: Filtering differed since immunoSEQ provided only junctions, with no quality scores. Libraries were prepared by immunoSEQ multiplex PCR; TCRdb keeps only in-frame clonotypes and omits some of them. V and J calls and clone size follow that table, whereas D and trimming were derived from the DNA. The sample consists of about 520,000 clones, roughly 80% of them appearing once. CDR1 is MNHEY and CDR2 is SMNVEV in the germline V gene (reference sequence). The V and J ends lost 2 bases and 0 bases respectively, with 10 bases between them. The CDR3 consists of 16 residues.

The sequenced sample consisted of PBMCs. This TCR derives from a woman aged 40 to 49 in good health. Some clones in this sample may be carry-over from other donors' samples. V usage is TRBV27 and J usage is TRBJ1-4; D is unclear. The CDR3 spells CASSLRAVATNEKLFF. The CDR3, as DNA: TGTGCCAGCAGTTTACGGGCCGTCGCAACTAATGAAAAACTGTTTTTT.